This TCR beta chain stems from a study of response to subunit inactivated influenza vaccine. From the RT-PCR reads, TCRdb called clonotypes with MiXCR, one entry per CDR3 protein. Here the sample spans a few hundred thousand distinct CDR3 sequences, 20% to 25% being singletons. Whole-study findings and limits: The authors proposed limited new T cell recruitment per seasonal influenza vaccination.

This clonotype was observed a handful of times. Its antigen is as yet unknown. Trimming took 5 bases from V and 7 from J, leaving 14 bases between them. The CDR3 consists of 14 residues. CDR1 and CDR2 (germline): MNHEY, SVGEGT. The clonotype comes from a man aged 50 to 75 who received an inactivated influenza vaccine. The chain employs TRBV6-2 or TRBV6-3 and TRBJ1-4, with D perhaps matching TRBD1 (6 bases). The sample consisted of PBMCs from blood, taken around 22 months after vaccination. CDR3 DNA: TGTGCCAGCAGTCCGGGACACAGCTTTGAAAAACTGTTTTTT. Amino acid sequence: CASSPGHSFEKLFF.